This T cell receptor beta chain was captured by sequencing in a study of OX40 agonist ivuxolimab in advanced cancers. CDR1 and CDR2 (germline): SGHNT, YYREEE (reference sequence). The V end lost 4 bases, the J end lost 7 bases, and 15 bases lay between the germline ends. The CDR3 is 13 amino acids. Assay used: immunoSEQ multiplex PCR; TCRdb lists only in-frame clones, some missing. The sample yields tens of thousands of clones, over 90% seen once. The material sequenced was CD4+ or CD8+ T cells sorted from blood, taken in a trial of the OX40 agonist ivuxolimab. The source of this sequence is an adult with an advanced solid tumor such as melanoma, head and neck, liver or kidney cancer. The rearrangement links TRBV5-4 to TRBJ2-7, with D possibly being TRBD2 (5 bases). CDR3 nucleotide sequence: TGTGCCAGCAGCCCCCGGAATGGGGAGGAGCAGTACTTC. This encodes CASSPRNGEEQYF.